One sample yielded the 26 T cell receptor beta chains listed below, sequenced in a study of blood T cells in healthy people across ages. The authors ran a second PCR of 7 to 11 cycles using a sample-barcoded 5' primer and a J-beta primer mix. TCRdb recomputed calls from the 5' RACE reads with MiXCR, one row per CDR3 protein. The sample lists approximately 810,000 distinct CDR3 sequences; less than 35% were seen once. Specimen: blood. The source is a woman older than 75 in good health.

Points on this clonotype: One end of the junction is discordant with germline, which a read error may explain. The chain joins TRBV29-1 to TRBJ1-6, with 8 bases identical to TRBD1. This CDR3 contains 14 residues. Per germline, CDR1 SQVTM and CDR2 ANQGSEA. The CDR3 loop is CSVKDRGHNSPLHF. In DNA form, the CDR3 reads TGCAGCGTTAAAGACAGGGGCCATAATTCACCCCTCCACTTT.

The chain has TRBV28 and TRBJ1-5; possibly TRBD1 for D (6 bases). Germline values: CDR1 MDHEN, CDR2 SYDVKM. CDR3 length: 16 amino acids. V lost 2 bases to trimming and J lost 5 bases, with 16 bases between them. The CDR3 DNA reads TGTGCCAGCAGTTTAGTCTGGGGGCGAATGGATCAGCCCCAGCATTTT. Translation gives CASSLVWGRMDQPQHF.

In this sample, this clonotype turned up many times. The chain recombines TRBV24-1 with TRBJ2-5, with D uncertain. The V gene's germline CDR1 is KGHDR and CDR2 SFDVKD. The CDR3 extends over 13 amino acids. The V end lost 3 bases, the J end lost 5 bases, and 9 bases lay between the germline ends. As DNA, the CDR3 is TGTGCCACCAGTGATGCGGATTACGAGACCCAGTACTTC. Residues: CATSDADYETQYF.

The chain is built from TRBV12-3 or TRBV12-4 and TRBJ1-5; 7 nucleotides line up with TRBD1. The CDR3 length is 13 residues. V trimming: 7 bases; J trimming: 6 bases; junction bases outside the gene matches: 6. The CDR3 DNA is TGTGCCAGCACCGACAGGGTTACTCAGCCCCAGCATTTT. It translates to CASTDRVTQPQHF.

Regarding this clonotype: A much larger clone is a single base away; this may be a read error. The chain is built from TRBV24-1 and TRBJ1-2; possibly TRBD1 for D (6 bases). The CDR3 is made up of 13 amino acids. Germline V gene lookup returns CDR1 KGHDR and CDR2 SFDVKD. Trimming shortened V by 7 bases and J by 6 bases, and 14 bases separated the two germline ends. The CDR3 nucleotides read TGTGCCACCAGGGGACACCAGTCCGATGGCTACACCTTC. Its translation: CATRGHQSDGYTF.

This clonotype was counted only a few times. The chain employs TRBV21-1 and TRBJ2-4; the table's D gene call, TRBD2, was not cross checked with the DNA. TRBV21-1 is a listed pseudogene. The CDR3 runs to 15 residues. CDR3 protein: CAWSGLAGGLGIQYF. The CDR3, as DNA: TGTGCCTGGTCTGGGCTAGCGGGGGGGCTGGGCATTCAGTACTTC.

This clonotype appeared a few times. The chain employs TRBV14 and TRBJ2-1, with 8 positions matching TRBD1. The germline CDR1 and CDR2 sequences are SGHDN and FVKESK. The CDR3 contains 17 residues. V trimming: 5 bases; J trimming: 2 bases; junction bases outside the gene matches: 11. CDR3 in DNA: TGTGCCAGCAGCTCTCACCGGGACAGGACTACCTACAATGAGCAGTTCTTC. It codes for CASSSHRDRTTYNEQFF.

The chain has TRBV7-9 and TRBJ1-5; D is unclear. Germline CDR1 is SEHNR and CDR2 is FQNEAQ (reference sequence). CDR3 size: 15 residues. The V end lost 2 bases, the J end lost 3 bases, and 11 bases lay between the germline ends. The CDR3 region has the DNA TGTGCCAGCAGCTTATGGGGTCGGGTCAATCAGCCCCAGCATTTT. This gives the protein CASSLWGRVNQPQHF.

This clonotype has a handful of counts. A read error may be the cause here, since a much bigger clone is one base away. The rearrangement joins TRBV20-1 to TRBJ2-1, with a tentative D call TRBD1 (5 bases). The end of the DNA aligns better with TRBJ2-7, so the J call may be wrong. The CDR3 contains 14 residues. Per germline, CDR1 DFQATT and CDR2 SNEGSKA (reference sequence). The CDR3 protein is CSARQPGSYNEQYF. CDR3 sequence (DNA): TGCAGTGCTCGACAGCCTGGCTCCTACAATGAGCAGTACTTC.

This clonotype has at least ten counts. The V call is TRBV7-2, the J call TRBJ2-5; no clear D gene. CDR3 length: 14 amino acids. Germline-derived CDR1 and CDR2 are SGHTA and FQGNSA. V was pared by 7 bases and J by 2 bases, with 14 bases between. The CDR3 DNA follows: TGTGCCAGCATGATAGGGCAAACTCAAGAGACCCAGTACTTC. Translation gives CASMIGQTQETQYF.

This clonotype has a count of ten or more. CDR3 sequence (DNA): TGTGCCAGCAGCTTAATGCAGGGGGGGGTCCCTGGGGCCAACGTCCTGACTTTC. Translated: CASSLMQGGVPGANVLTF. The gene calls are TRBV7-2 and TRBJ2-6, with D perhaps given as TRBD1 or TRBD2 (7 bases each). This CDR3 has 18 residues. Germline V lookup: CDR1 SGHTA, CDR2 FQGNSA. V was cut by 2 bases and J by 2 bases, with 16 bases left in between.

The V gene is TRBV18, the J gene TRBJ2-1; TRBD2 agrees at 11 bases. This CDR3 is built from 15 residues. J was trimmed by 7 bases and V by 2 bases; bases with no gene match: 4. Germline V gene lookup returns CDR1 KGHSH and CDR2 LQKENI. The CDR3: CASSPSSGGRNEQFF. Written as DNA, the CDR3 is TGTGCCAGCTCACCATCTAGCGGGGGGAGGAATGAGCAGTTCTTC.

V and J are TRBV12-3 or TRBV12-4 and TRBJ2-2; D is unresolved. The CDR3 is 16 amino acids. V was trimmed by 5 bases and J by 0 bases, leaving 13 bases between them. The CDR3 is CASSPVGGTNTGELFF. CDR3 coding DNA: TGTGCCAGCAGTCCTGTAGGCGGCACGAACACCGGGGAGCTGTTTTTT.

For this clonotype: Because it lacks the conserved phenylalanine or tryptophan at the end, this CDR3 is likely a read error. The chain uses TRBV10-3 and TRBJ1-6; a possible D gene is TRBD1 (5 bases). V lost 7 bases and J lost 7, with 14 bases in between. The CDR3 runs 14 residues. From germline, CDR1 is ENHRY and CDR2 SYGVKD. CDR3 sequence (DNA): TGTGCCATCAACCCTTCTGGGGGGAATTCACCCCTCCACTCT. Translating gives CAINPSGGNSPLHS.

In this sample, this clonotype turned up a few times. V and J are TRBV7-2 and TRBJ2-5, with 8 bases lining up with TRBD2. CDR1 SGHTA and CDR2 FQGNSA come from the germline V gene. Unmatched junction bases numbered 4, after V lost 0 bases and J lost 4 bases. The CDR3 sequence is 15 residues long. The DNA of the CDR3 is TGTGCCAGCAGCTTAGCGGCTAGCGGGCGAGAGACCCAGTACTTC. Translated, it gives CASSLAASGRETQYF.

Points on this clonotype: A much larger clonotype is one base distant, so this may be a read error. The rearrangement uses TRBV30 and TRBJ2-1, with D possibly being TRBD2 (6 bases). CDR1 and CDR2 from the germline V gene are GTSNPN and SVGIG (reference sequence). The V and J ends lost 3 bases and 12 bases respectively, with 21 bases between them. CDR3 size: 14 residues. CDR3 in DNA: TGTGCCTGGAGATTTTCCCCCACGTCAGCGGGGCAGTTCTTC. This encodes CAWRFSPTSAGQFF.

In regard to this clonotype: At one boundary the junction diverges from the germline segment, which might be a read error. The chain recombines TRBV5-5 with TRBJ1-1; D call uncertain. The CDR3 is 12 residues long. From germline, CDR1 is SGHKS and CDR2 YYEKEE (reference sequence). The CDR3 region is CANSSVLPGAFF. DNA for the CDR3: TGTGCCAACAGCTCGGTATTGCCCGGGGCTTTCTTT.

This clonotype was detected only a few times. One base away lies a much larger clone, so this may be a sequencing read error. The CDR3 sequence: CASKGGGTATYEQYF. The CDR3 DNA is TGTGCCAGCAAGGGGGGCGGGACAGCGACTTACGAGCAGTACTTC. The V gene is TRBV6-5, the J gene TRBJ2-7; TRBD1 is a possible D gene (7 bases). V lost 7 bases, J lost 4 bases, and 20 bases lay in between. Germline CDR1 is MNHEY and CDR2 is SVGAGI. CDR3 length: 15 amino acids.

The DNA of the CDR3 is TGTGCCAGCAGCCCCAGCATTCCCGGAGGGGAGACCCAGTTCTTC. This sequence encodes CASSPSIPGGETQFF. The V gene is TRBV7-7, the J gene TRBJ2-1, with D possibly being TRBD2 (6 bases). The CDR3 extends over 15 amino acids. The V gene lost 5 bases and the J gene lost 13 bases, with 24 bases spanning the gap. Germline V lookup: CDR1 SSHAT, CDR2 FNYEAQ (reference sequence).

Ten or more counts support this clonotype. The chain's CDR3 is CASSEDRADYGYTF. Written as DNA, the CDR3 is TGTGCCAGCAGTGAGGACAGGGCGGACTATGGCTACACCTTC. The chain is built from TRBV6-5 and TRBJ1-2; TRBD1 matches at 8 bases. The CDR3 loop spans 14 amino acids. The germline gives CDR1 MNHEY, CDR2 SVGAGI. V dropped 5 bases and J dropped 3; count of bases not matched to a gene: 5.

This clonotype has a count of ten or more. The chain joins TRBV7-9 to TRBJ2-4; D remains ambiguous. Germline V CDR1 and CDR2: SEHNR, FQNEAQ (reference sequence). The CDR3 sequence is 14 residues long. Deletions cut 5 bases from V and 1 base from J, with 9 bases between. DNA of the CDR3: TGTGCCAGCAGCCGCGCGGATGCCAAAAACATTCAGTACTTC. Translated: CASSRADAKNIQYF.

This clonotype showed up many times. The CDR3 DNA is TGTGCCACCAGCAGTAGAAGTAGCGGGGGATGGGAGACCCAGTACTTC. Translated: CATSSRSSGGWETQYF. V gene TRBV15 combines with J gene TRBJ2-5; 9 bases line up with TRBD2. J was trimmed by 5 bases and V by 3 bases; bases with no gene match: 10. The CDR3 runs to 16 residues. Germline V gene data show CDR1 as LNHNV and CDR2 as YYDKDF (reference sequence).

The CDR3 sequence is CASSLGTDRASSPLHF. The DNA for the CDR3 is TGTGCCAGCAGCTTGGGGACGGACAGGGCAAGCTCACCCCTCCACTTT. The J gene is TRBJ1-6, the V gene TRBV7-9, with 8 bases identical to TRBD1. The CDR3 length is 16 residues. CDR1 and CDR2 (germline): SEHNR, FQNEAQ (reference sequence). The V and J ends lost 3 bases and 10 bases, in that order; junction bases with no gene match: 11.

This clonotype was observed a handful of times. The chain is built from TRBV11-3 and TRBJ2-1; D is possibly TRBD2 (5 bases). CDR3 length: 18 amino acids. V was clipped by 3 bases and J by 0 bases, with 18 bases between them. Germline-derived CDR1 and CDR2 are SGHNT and YENEEA. As DNA, the CDR3 is TGTGCCAGCAGCTTCATGAGTCTAGCCCGAAGCTCCTACAATGAGCAGTTCTTC. It is translated as CASSFMSLARSSYNEQFF.

This chain connects TRBV24-1 to TRBJ2-2; D call uncertain. Germline V gene sequence: CDR1 KGHDR, CDR2 SFDVKD. The CDR3 spans 16 residues. V was trimmed by 1 base and J by 4 bases, leaving 12 bases between them. CDR3 sequence: CATSDFGYSSTGELFF. CDR3 DNA sequence: TGTGCCACCAGTGATTTCGGGTATTCGAGCACCGGGGAGCTGTTTTTT.

This CDR3 reads CASRTGGVNTEAFF. Here the CDR3 DNA reads TGTGCCAGCAGGACAGGAGGGGTGAACACTGAAGCTTTCTTT. The rearrangement joins TRBV6-2 or TRBV6-3 to TRBJ1-1; D is perhaps TRBD1 (6 bases). Germline CDR1 and CDR2: MNHEY and SVGEGT. V was pared by 6 bases and J by 0 bases, with 11 bases between. The CDR3 extends over 14 amino acids.